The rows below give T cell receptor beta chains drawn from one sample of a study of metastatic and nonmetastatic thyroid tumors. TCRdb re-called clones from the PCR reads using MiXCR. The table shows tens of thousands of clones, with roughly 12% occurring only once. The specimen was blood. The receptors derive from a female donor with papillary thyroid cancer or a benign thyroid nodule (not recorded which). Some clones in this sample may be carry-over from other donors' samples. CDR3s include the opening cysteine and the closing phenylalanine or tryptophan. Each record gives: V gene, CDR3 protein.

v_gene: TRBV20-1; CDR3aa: CSATPRGGTGNQPQHF
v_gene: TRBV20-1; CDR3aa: CSARLAGTYEQYF
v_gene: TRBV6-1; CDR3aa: CASSPDTSTEAFF
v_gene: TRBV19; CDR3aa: CASSVLQGTEAFF
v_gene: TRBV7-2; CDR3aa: CASSHRGGRTNYGYTF
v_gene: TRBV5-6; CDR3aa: CASSIGQGRANSPLHF
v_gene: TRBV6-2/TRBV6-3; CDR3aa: CASTSTSGRDCQYF
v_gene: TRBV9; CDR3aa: CASSAGQGVAETQYF
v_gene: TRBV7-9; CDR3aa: CASSLVQGVGETQYF
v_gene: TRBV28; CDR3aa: CASSQGNPERMNTEAFF
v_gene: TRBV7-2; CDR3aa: CASSLAGLAGPFGGDEQFF
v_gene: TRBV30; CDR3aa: CAWSGGSGTDTQYF
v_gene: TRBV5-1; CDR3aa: CASSLGYGRVNTEAFF
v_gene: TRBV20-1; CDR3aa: CSAISGEQFF
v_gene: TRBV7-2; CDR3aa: CASSLALAGTEAFF
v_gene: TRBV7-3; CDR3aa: CASSLGLGLPGSDEQFF
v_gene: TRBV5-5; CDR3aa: CASSLTGAGGQPQHF
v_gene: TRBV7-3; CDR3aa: CASSLDAGYGYTF
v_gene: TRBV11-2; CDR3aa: CASRASGVVRLNGYTF
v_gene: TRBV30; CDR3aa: CAWRKQGLNTGELFF
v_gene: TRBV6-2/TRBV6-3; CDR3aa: CASSPGPGTGSGTQYF
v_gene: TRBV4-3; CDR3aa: CASSQEKGGYQPQHF
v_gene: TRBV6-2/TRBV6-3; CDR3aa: CASSGGTEGLARLYEQYF
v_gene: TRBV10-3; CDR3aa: CAINIGTVNTGELFF
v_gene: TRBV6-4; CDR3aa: CASSPDGTSGANVLTF
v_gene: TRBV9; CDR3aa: CASGGRGGNTEAFF
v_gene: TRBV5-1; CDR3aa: CASSAGGSGVQETQYF
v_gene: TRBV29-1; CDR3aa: CSVDQYGQGVNEQFF
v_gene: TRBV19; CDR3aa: CASSPRSRYQPQHF
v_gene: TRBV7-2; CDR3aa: CVSSLAGVGEASGNTIYF
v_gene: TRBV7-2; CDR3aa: CASSPDREGSPLHF
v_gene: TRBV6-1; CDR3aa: CASSEVRQETSYNSPLHF
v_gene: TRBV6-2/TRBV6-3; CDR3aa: CASSPFGSTYEQYF
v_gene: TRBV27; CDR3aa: CASTPWGSSGSTDTQYF
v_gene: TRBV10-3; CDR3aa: CAISDSGLAGVGEQFF
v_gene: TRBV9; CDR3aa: CASSPPLGEGNNEQFF
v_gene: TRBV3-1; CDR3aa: CASSVPGQGYGYTF
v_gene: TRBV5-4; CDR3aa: CASSLGWLGTDTQYF
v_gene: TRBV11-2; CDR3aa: CASSSPSRVANTGELFF
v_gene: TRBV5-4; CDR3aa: CASSLGYGRETQYF
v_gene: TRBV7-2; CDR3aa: CASSFVSGLGGDNEQFF
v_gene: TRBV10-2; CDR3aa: CASMVYNEQFF
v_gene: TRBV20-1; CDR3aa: CSARLGLTTAELFF
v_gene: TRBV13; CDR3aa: CASSLVGDWLTEAFF
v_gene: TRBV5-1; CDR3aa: CASSLPTGGTGELFF
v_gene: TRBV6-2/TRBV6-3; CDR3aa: CASSATGGTEAFF
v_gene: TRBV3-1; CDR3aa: CASSQGSGINEKLFF
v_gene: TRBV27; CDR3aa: CASTSSLTSAGGDTQYF
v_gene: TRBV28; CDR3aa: CASRKGSMANYGYTF
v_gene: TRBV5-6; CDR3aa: CASSEQGSAEQYF
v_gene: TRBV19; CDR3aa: CASSIPGRDGYEQYF
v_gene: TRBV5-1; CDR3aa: CASSLAPAGGTDTQYF
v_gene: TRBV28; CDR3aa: CASSLQTSGRRGGELFF
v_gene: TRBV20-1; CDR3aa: CSATPGPLFSGANVLTF
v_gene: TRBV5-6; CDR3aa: CASSPLNGEQYF
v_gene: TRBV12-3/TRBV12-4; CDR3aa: CASRRTGRTDTQYF
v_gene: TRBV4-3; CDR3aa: CASSPQGLAYEQYF
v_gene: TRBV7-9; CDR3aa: CASRWDRGKVGELFF
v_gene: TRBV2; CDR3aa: CASSDAYEQYF
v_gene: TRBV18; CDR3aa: CASSPERSGGSSYERYF